The entry that follows covers one T cell receptor beta chain sequence. The source of the sample is a study of blood T cell repertoires in COVID-19. The assay was immunoSEQ multiplex PCR, and TCRdb's table has in-frame clones only and misses some. The sample carries about 230,000 clones, roughly nine tenths recorded once. The CDR3 extends over 13 amino acids. In germline, CDR1 is ENHRY, CDR2 SYGVKD. Trimming removed 4 bases from V and 5 bases from J, with 11 bases in between. Input material: PBMCs or T cells enriched from blood (not recorded which). This receptor was taken from a woman between 45 and 65 years old in a cohort exposed to, infected with or recovered from COVID-19 (not recorded which). V gene TRBV10-3 combines with J gene TRBJ1-2; D is undetermined. In DNA, the CDR3 is TGTGCCATCAGTGGCCACAGTTTATATGGCTACACCTTC. Protein sequence: CAISGHSLYGYTF.